The sequence of this TCR beta chain was determined in a study of cytomegalovirus exposure and HLA in healthy donors. About the study: An early release of data contained about 85 million unique TCRs, which came from HLA-typed donors.

The PCR had 60 Vbeta and 13 Jbeta primers. Profiling relied on immunoSEQ multiplex PCR, and the TCRdb table lists in-frame clones only, not all of them. In the table there are under 200,000 clones, about 77% of which are singletons. The CDR3 is 15 residues long. The V end lost 3 bases, the J end lost 3 bases, and 18 bases lay between the germline ends. Per the germline V gene, CDR1 is GTSNPN and CDR2 is SVGIG (reference sequence). Sequencing input: PBMCs. This chain links TRBV30 with TRBJ2-7; D gene uncertain. This receptor was taken from a man aged 55 to 69 in good health and CMV-seronegative. The CDR3 sequence is CAWSPPPRTYYEQYF. In nucleotides, the CDR3 is TGTGCCTGGAGCCCTCCCCCGAGAACTTACTACGAGCAGTACTTC.